These 26 T cell receptor beta chains came from one sample sequenced in a study of cytomegalovirus exposure and HLA in healthy donors. TCRdb's copy holds only in-frame clones and misses some; the assay was immunoSEQ multiplex PCR. The table includes some 170,000 clones, approximately 90% detected once. The sequencing sample was made of PBMCs. Receptor source: a woman aged 25 to 39 in good health and CMV-seronegative.

The chain carries TRBV6-5 and TRBJ1-5, with D tentatively TRBD1 (6 bases). Trimming took 6 bases from V and 7 from J, leaving 13 bases between them. The CDR3 covers 13 residues. Germline values: CDR1 MNHEY, CDR2 SVGAGI. CDR3 sequence: CASRDSKGQPQHF. CDR3 nucleotide sequence: TGTGCCAGCAGGGACAGTAAAGGACAGCCCCAGCATTTT.

The V gene is TRBV11-2, the J gene TRBJ2-3; 7 nucleotides align to TRBD1. Germline values: CDR1 SGHAT, CDR2 FQNNGV. The CDR3 totals 14 residues. The J segment lost 2 bases and the V segment lost 3 bases, leaving 2 bases of the junction unmatched. The CDR3 region has the DNA TGTGCCAGCAGCTTCGGGACAGACACAGATACGCAGTATTTT. It codes for CASSFGTDTDTQYF.

This sequence joins TRBV9 and TRBJ2-7, with 13 bases aligning to TRBD2. The CDR3 consists of 17 residues. V was pared by 8 bases and J by 4 bases, with 15 bases of the junction left unmatched. Germline values: CDR1 SGDLS, CDR2 YYNGEE. CDR3 coding DNA: TGTGCCAGAACACACCCGTGGACTAGCGGGAGACAATACGAGCAGTACTTC. It yields the protein CARTHPWTSGRQYEQYF. The full variable domain, completed using reference TRBV9 and TRBJ2-7, is DSGVTQTPKHLITATGQRVTLRCSPRSGDLSVYWYQQSLDQGLQFLIQYYNGEERAKGNILERFSAQQFPDLHSELNLSSLELGDSALYFCARTHPWTSGRQYEQYFGPGTRLTVT.

The V call is TRBV6-5, the J call TRBJ2-3; D may be TRBD1 (6 bases). Germline V lookup: CDR1 MNHEY, CDR2 SVGAGI. Trimming took off 2 bases at V and 6 bases at J, with 12 bases between the two ends. The CDR3 is made up of 14 amino acids. The CDR3 spells CASSYRQGSDTQYF. DNA for the CDR3: TGTGCCAGCAGTTACAGGCAGGGGTCCGATACGCAGTATTTT.

The chain carries TRBV5-6 and TRBJ1-5; D is possibly TRBD1 (5 bases). From germline, CDR1 is SGHDT and CDR2 YYEEEE. The CDR3 sequence is 16 residues long. Trimming shortened V by 2 bases and J by 4 bases, and 16 bases separated the two germline ends. The CDR3 here is CASSFGVGDGNQPQHF. The CDR3 nucleotides are TGTGCCAGCAGCTTTGGAGTAGGGGATGGTAATCAGCCCCAGCATTTT.

The chain is built from TRBV5-6 and TRBJ1-1; D may be TRBD1 (6 bases). The germline gives CDR1 SGHDT, CDR2 YYEEEE. Trimming cost V 4 bases and J 2 bases, with 15 bases left between them. The CDR3 has 15 amino acids. Here the CDR3 reads CASSLDSSYNTEAFF. The CDR3 region has the DNA TGTGCCAGCAGCCTGGACAGCTCATATAACACTGAAGCTTTCTTT.

V is TRBV14 and J is TRBJ2-1; possible D gene TRBD1, 6 bases. CDR3 length equals 12 residues. Germline V gene data show CDR1 as SGHDN and CDR2 as FVKESK. The V gene lost 0 bases and the J gene lost 13 bases, with 10 bases spanning the gap. CDR3 sequence (DNA): TGTGCCAGCAGCCAAGATTACGGGACACAGTTCTTC. Protein: CASSQDYGTQFF.

The chain is built from TRBV11-3 and TRBJ2-1; the match to TRBD2 covers 7 bases. Germline V gene sequence: CDR1 SGHNT, CDR2 YENEEA. The CDR3 is 17 amino acids. The V segment lost 0 bases and the J segment 2 bases; nucleotides outside the gene matches: 7. CDR3 DNA: TGTGCCAGCAGCTTAGAGGTGCGGGGGTACGCCTACAATGAGCAGTTCTTC. It translates to CASSLEVRGYAYNEQFF.

The V and J genes are TRBV7-8 and TRBJ1-6; 8 bases are a match to TRBD1. This CDR3 comprises 16 residues. The trim removed 1 base at V and 8 bases at J, leaving 7 bases unmatched. Germline CDR1 SGHVS, CDR2 FQNEAQ. CDR3 loop: CASSLVVRQGYSPLHF. The CDR3 coding sequence is TGTGCCAGCAGCTTAGTGGTTAGACAGGGGTATTCACCCCTCCACTTT.

The chain uses TRBV10-2 and TRBJ2-7, with D perhaps matching TRBD1 (6 bases). The CDR3 totals 14 residues. CDR1 is WSHSY, CDR2 SAAADI, per germline. The V end was cut by 6 bases, the J end by 0 bases, with 12 bases between. The CDR3 reads CASSQDRYSYEQYF. Here the CDR3 DNA reads TGCGCCAGCAGCCAGGACAGATACTCCTACGAGCAGTACTTC.

The rearrangement uses TRBV28 and TRBJ2-7, with 7 bases matching TRBD2. J was trimmed by 12 bases and V by 9 bases; bases with no gene match: 8. The length of the CDR3 is 10 residues. Germline-derived CDR1 and CDR2 are MDHEN and SYDVKM. The CDR3 region is CASWGGKVYF. CDR3 DNA: TGTGCCAGTTGGGGGGGAAAAGTGTACTTC.

The chain carries TRBV5-4 and TRBJ2-5; the D gene is possibly TRBD1 (5 bases). Per germline, CDR1 SGHNT and CDR2 YYREEE (reference sequence). The V end lost 4 bases, the J end lost 4 bases, and 11 bases lay between the germline ends. The CDR3 extends over 13 amino acids. This CDR3 reads CASSRPGPETQYF. CDR3 nucleotides: TGTGCCAGCAGCCGACCAGGGCCAGAGACCCAGTACTTC.

The V gene is TRBV27, the J gene TRBJ2-5; weak D call: TRBD2 (5 bases). Deletions cut 0 bases from V and 4 bases from J, with 6 bases between. The CDR3 extends over 13 amino acids. The V gene's germline CDR1 is MNHEY and CDR2 SMNVEV (reference sequence). The CDR3 region is CASSLSGRETQYF. The DNA of the CDR3 is TGTGCCAGCAGTTTATCGGGGAGAGAGACCCAGTACTTC.

The V and J genes are TRBV2 and TRBJ1-2, with unresolved D. V lost 1 base and J lost 8, with 11 bases in between. CDR1 is SNHLY and CDR2 is FYNNEI in the germline V gene. This CDR3 is 13 amino acids long. CDR3 coding DNA: TGTGCCAGCAGTGAAGACTCAGCGTTAGGCTACACCTTC. It codes for CASSEDSALGYTF. The variable domain in full, completed from reference TRBV2 and TRBJ1-2, reads EPEVTQTPSHQVTQMGQEVILRCVPISNHLYFYWYRQILGQKVEFLVSFYNNEISEKSEIFDDQFSVERPDGSNFTLKIRSTKLEDSAMYFCASSEDSALGYTFGSGTRLTVV.

The CDR3 nucleotides are TGTGCCAGTAGCCCCAGGGCCCAAAGCATGAACACTGAAGCTTTCTTT. It specifies CASSPRAQSMNTEAFF. The V call is TRBV19, the J call TRBJ1-1; D is perhaps TRBD1 (5 bases). This CDR3 has 16 residues. Germline V gene data show CDR1 as LNHDA and CDR2 as SQIVND (reference sequence). The germline V and J ends were trimmed by 6 bases and 0 bases, with 17 bases remaining between them.

This clone was picked up one time. The chain is built from TRBV27 and TRBJ2-3, with a weak D call TRBD1 (6 bases). CDR3 length: 17 amino acids. Trimming took off 4 bases at V and 3 bases at J, with 20 bases between the two ends. Germline values: CDR1 MNHEY, CDR2 SMNVEV (reference sequence). In DNA form, the CDR3 reads TGTGCCAGCAGTTCATCGATAACAGGGCCATTAACAGATACGCAGTATTTT. Encoded protein: CASSSSITGPLTDTQYF.

Written as DNA, the CDR3 is TGTGCCAGCGCACTTGGACTAGCCCTTGAGACCCAGTACTTC. Its protein product is CASALGLALETQYF. The V and J genes are TRBV5-6 and TRBJ2-5; 8 bases match TRBD2. The CDR3 totals 14 residues. Germline assignment: CDR1 SGHDT and CDR2 YYEEEE. Losses at the gene ends were 7 bases for V and 5 bases for J; bases not matched to a gene: 10.

The chain uses TRBV6-6 and TRBJ2-7; weak D call: TRBD1 (5 bases). CDR3 length: 13 residues. The germline gives CDR1 MNHNY, CDR2 SVGAGI (reference sequence). Trimming cost V 3 bases and J 5 bases, with 11 bases left between them. DNA of the CDR3: TGTGCCAGCAGTTATCCGAAGGGGCACGAGCAGTACTTC. Amino acids: CASSYPKGHEQYF.

J is TRBJ1-6 and V is TRBV7-9; 8 bases fit TRBD1. With V trimmed by 5 bases and J by 7 bases, 10 bases remained unmatched. The CDR3 loop spans 16 amino acids. Per the germline V gene, CDR1 is SEHNR and CDR2 is FQNEAQ (reference sequence). CDR3 in amino acids: CASSPLAGGYNSPLHF. The DNA for the CDR3 is TGTGCCAGCAGCCCTCTGGCAGGGGGCTACAATTCACCCCTCCACTTT. Filled out from reference TRBV7-9 and TRBJ1-6, the complete variable domain reads DTGVSQNPRHKITKRGQNVTFRCDPISEHNRLYWYRQTLGQGPEFLTYFQNEAQLEKSRLLSDRFSAERPKGSFSTLEIQRTEQGDSAMYLCASSPLAGGYNSPLHFGNGTRLTVT.

The chain has TRBV19 and TRBJ2-7, with 9 bases identical to TRBD1. Germline CDR1 LNHDA, CDR2 SQIVND (reference sequence). This CDR3 has 15 amino acids. V gave up 3 bases and J gave up 5 bases; unmatched junction bases: 8. CDR3 sequence reads: CASSMWNRGPNEQYF. CDR3 nucleotide sequence: TGTGCCAGTAGTATGTGGAACAGGGGGCCCAACGAGCAGTACTTC.

The chain recombines TRBV2 with TRBJ2-3; 9 bases are a match to TRBD1. The CDR3 totals 15 residues. J was trimmed by 2 bases and V by 4 bases; bases with no gene match: 4. Germline CDR1 and CDR2: SNHLY and FYNNEI. The CDR3 loop is CASSGQGGITDTQYF. The DNA of the CDR3 is TGTGCCAGCAGTGGACAGGGGGGTATCACAGATACGCAGTATTTT.

As concerns this clone: The sample contains more than one DNA sequence encoding this CDR3. V and J are TRBV19 and TRBJ2-1, with 9 bases lining up with TRBD2. The CDR3 extends over 15 amino acids. V was pared by 3 bases and J by 4 bases, with 4 bases of the junction left unmatched. The germline gives CDR1 LNHDA, CDR2 SQIVND (reference sequence). The CDR3 protein is CASSISGGGYNEQFF. The CDR3 DNA sequence: TGTGCCAGTAGTATTAGCGGGGGTGGGTACAATGAGCAGTTCTTC.

The rearrangement uses TRBV6-5 and TRBJ1-1; no clear D gene. The V gene's germline CDR1 is MNHEY and CDR2 SVGAGI. V lost 6 bases to trimming and J lost 1 base, with 12 bases between them. This CDR3 comprises 14 residues. Here the CDR3 reads CASRDLGGNTEAFF. CDR3 in DNA: TGTGCCAGCAGGGACCTCGGAGGGAACACTGAAGCTTTCTTT.

The genes are TRBV7-8 and TRBJ2-3, with 9 bases lining up with TRBD2. Trimming took 5 bases from V and 3 from J; bases not matched to a gene: 12. Germline V gene data show CDR1 as SGHVS and CDR2 as FQNEAQ. The CDR3 sequence is 17 residues long. Written as DNA, the CDR3 is TGTGCCAGCAGCCCTAGAGGGTTAGCGGGGGAGACAGATACGCAGTATTTT. Translation: CASSPRGLAGETDTQYF.

CDR3 DNA: TGTGCCAGCAGTTGGGAGGGTTGCGGGGGGGGGAACACCGGGGAGCTGTTTTTT. Amino acid sequence: CASSWEGCGGGNTGELFF. The gene calls are TRBV27 and TRBJ2-2; 9 bases agree with TRBD2. This CDR3 has 18 amino acids. The V gene end was trimmed by 4 bases and the J gene end by 1 base; junction bases not matched to a gene: 10. Looked up from germline, CDR1 is MNHEY and CDR2 is SMNVEV (reference sequence).

The gene calls are TRBV7-2 and TRBJ2-1; possibly TRBD1 for D (6 bases). With 2 bases removed from V and 8 bases from J, the gap between germline ends came to 10 bases. Germline V CDR1 and CDR2: SGHTA, FQGNSA. The CDR3 extends over 13 amino acids. CDR3 residues: CASSLIAGDEQFF. The CDR3 bases are TGTGCCAGCAGCTTAATCGCAGGGGATGAGCAGTTCTTC.